The T cell receptor (beta chain) described here comes from a study of blood T cell repertoires in COVID-19. For the study at large: Spain, Italy and the United States supplied samples that represented acute and convalescent COVID-19. Sample material is recorded as cDNA or gDNA derived from T cells, B-cell-depleted T cells, or PBMCs.

Trimming cost V 7 bases and J 2 bases, with 12 bases left between them. Germline assignment: CDR1 SNHLY and CDR2 FYNNEI. This CDR3 contains 13 residues. In the source study's methods: Amplification of reference gene primers provided the estimated nucleated cell counts. The table came from immunoSEQ multiplex PCR; TCRdb's copy has only in-frame clones and leaves some out. V and J calls and clone size come straight from that table; D and trimming were deduced from the DNA. The repertoire holds just over 90,000 clones, roughly 80% seen once, with 15% to 20% in the top ten. The receptor comes from a human donor in a cohort sampled during active COVID-19. This chain links TRBV2 with TRBJ2-7; TRBD1 might be the D (6 bases). Material: peripheral blood. This CDR3 reads CASKRDTAYEQYF. For the CDR3, the DNA is TGTGCCAGCAAGAGGGACACCGCCTACGAGCAGTACTTC.